Listed below are T cell receptor beta chains from one sample, sequenced in a study of control samples from healthy donors and cancer patients. Generated by immunoSEQ multiplex PCR, the TCRdb table keeps only in-frame clones and is missing some. The sample has roughly 160,000 clones; about 95% are singletons. Sequencing was done on a sample of PBMCs. These receptors originate from a man between 60 and 70 years old with colorectal cancer. Both conserved end residues are part of each CDR3. A D gene is named only where the DNA matches it firmly. For some rows the clone size is stated as once, few or many, or as a class when expanded; others skip it.

d_gene	v_gene	abundance	j_gene	CDR3nt	CDR3aa
NA	TRBV19	NA	TRBJ1-5	TGTGCCAGTAGTATAGTACCGGGTTATAGCAATCAGCCCCAGCATTTT	CASSIVPGYSNQPQHF
NA	TRBV20-1	NA	TRBJ1-1	TGCAGTGCCAGTACGGGCCTGAACACTGAAGCTTTCTTT	CSASTGLNTEAFF
NA	TRBV28	NA	TRBJ1-5	TGTGCCAGCAGGAACAGGGAAAGCAATCAGCCCCAGCATTTT	CASRNRESNQPQHF
NA	TRBV4-1	NA	TRBJ1-5	TGCGCCAGCAGCCAAGGACAGCCGTATAGCAATCAGCCCCAGCATTTT	CASSQGQPYSNQPQHF
TRBD1	TRBV18	NA	TRBJ1-3	TGTGCCAGCTCACCACCGAAAGGACAGGTCAACTCTGGAAACACCATATATTTT	CASSPPKGQVNSGNTIYF
NA	TRBV5-1	NA	TRBJ1-2	TGCGCCAGCAGCCCCGCAGGGGCTAACTATGGCTACACCTTC	CASSPAGANYGYTF
NA	TRBV4-1	NA	TRBJ1-3	TGCGCCAGCAGCCAAGGACGGAACTCTGGAAACACCATATATTTT	CASSQGRNSGNTIYF
TRBD2	TRBV4-1	NA	TRBJ2-5	TGCGCCAGCAGCCAAGTTTTCACGGGGGGGTACCAAGAGACCCAGTACTTC	CASSQVFTGGYQETQYF
NA	TRBV9	NA	TRBJ1-1	TGTGCCAGCAGCGGGCGGGGCAGTGTGAACACTGAAGCTTTCTTT	CASSGRGSVNTEAFF
NA	TRBV20-1	NA	TRBJ2-3	TGCAGTGCTAGTAAAAGATCGGGGGGCGTCCTAGATACGCAGTATTTT	CSASKRSGGVLDTQYF
TRBD1	TRBV6-5	NA	TRBJ2-5	TGTGCCAGCAGCTATACTAGGGACAGCCAAGAGACCCAGTACTTC	CASSYTRDSQETQYF
NA	TRBV2	few	TRBJ1-1	TGTGCCAGCACGGGATTCACTGAAGCTTTCTTT	CASTGFTEAFF
NA	TRBV27	NA	TRBJ1-5	TGTGCCAGCGGAGTTGGTAGAACTAGCAATCAGCCCCAGCATTTT	CASGVGRTSNQPQHF
NA	TRBV7-8	NA	TRBJ1-5	TGTGCCAGCAGCTTACACGGACAGCCCTATAGCAATCAGCCCCAGCATTTT	CASSLHGQPYSNQPQHF
TRBD1	TRBV5-1	NA	TRBJ1-4	TGCGCCAGCAGCGGGACAGGGGGGGCCGCTGAAAAACTGTTTTTT	CASSGTGGAAEKLFF
NA	TRBV2	NA	TRBJ2-5	TGTGCCAGCAGGGAAAAGACCCAGTACTTC	CASREKTQYF
NA	TRBV4-1	NA	TRBJ1-2	TGCGCCAGCAGCCGCCCAGACGGAGCTAACTATGGCTACACCTTC	CASSRPDGANYGYTF
NA	TRBV11-2	NA	TRBJ2-7	TGTGCCAGCAGCTTAGATTGGAGCGAGCAGTACTTC	CASSLDWSEQYF
NA	TRBV7-9	once	TRBJ2-3	TGTGCCAGCAGCTTATCCCTAGGGCGCGGGACGGCGCCAGATACGCAGTATTTT	CASSLSLGRGTAPDTQYF
NA	TRBV19	NA	TRBJ2-7	TGTGCCAGTAGTATATTAAACGGAGCCTACGAGCAGTACTTC	CASSILNGAYEQYF
NA	TRBV27	NA	TRBJ1-6	TGTGCCAGCAGTTCACACCACCGGGGAAGAGGGGATTCACCCCTCCACTTT	CASSSHHRGRGDSPLHF
NA	TRBV10-3	NA	TRBJ1-5	TGTGCCATCAGTGAATCGAATCAGCCCCAGCATTTT	CAISESNQPQHF
NA	TRBV7-9	NA	TRBJ1-4	TGTGCCAGCAGCTCTAACCTTCGGGCTGGCCCCATTGAAAAACTGTTTTTT	CASSSNLRAGPIEKLFF
NA	TRBV4-2	NA	TRBJ2-3	TGTGCCAGCAGCCAAGATTGGGGACTCAACGCTGGCACAGATACGCAGTATTTT	CASSQDWGLNAGTDTQYF
TRBD2	TRBV27	NA	TRBJ2-5	TGTGCCAGCAGCCCAGTCCCGGCGGGGGTAAAAGAGACCCAGTACTTC	CASSPVPAGVKETQYF
TRBD1	TRBV5-1	once	TRBJ1-4	TGCGCCAGCAGCGGAATGACAGGGGGTAATGAAAAACTGTTTTTT	CASSGMTGGNEKLFF
NA	TRBV4-1	once	TRBJ1-1	TGCGCCAGCAGCCCCACACAGGTCCGAAACACTGAAGCTTTCTTT	CASSPTQVRNTEAFF
NA	TRBV11-2	NA	TRBJ2-2	TGTGCCAGCAGCTCTCAATTACAGGGAGTAGGCGGGGAGCTGTTTTTT	CASSSQLQGVGGELFF
NA	TRBV6-2/TRBV6-3	NA	TRBJ1-1	TGTGCCAGCAGTGGAGACAGGAGAGAAGCTTTCTTT	CASSGDRREAFF
NA	TRBV19	NA	TRBJ1-4	TGTGCCAGTAGTATAGATCCAGGGCGTAATGAAAAACTGTTTTTT	CASSIDPGRNEKLFF
TRBD1	TRBV3-1/TRBV3-2	NA	TRBJ1-2	TGTGCCAGCAGGAACAGGGGGAACTATGGCTACACCTTC	CASRNRGNYGYTF
NA	TRBV3-1/TRBV3-2	NA	TRBJ1-1	TGTGCCAGCAGCGGGGACACGAACACTGAAGCTTTCTTT	CASSGDTNTEAFF
NA	TRBV10-3	NA	TRBJ1-1	TGTGCCATCAGTGAAGGAGGAGGGGGCACTGAAGCTTTCTTT	CAISEGGGGTEAFF
NA	TRBV14	NA	TRBJ2-7	TGTGCCAGCAGCCAAGTCATTGCCTACGAGCAGTACTTC	CASSQVIAYEQYF
TRBD1	TRBV2	NA	TRBJ1-5	TGTGCCAGCGTCGGAGGGGGCTCGGGGCAGCCCCAGCATTTT	CASVGGGSGQPQHF
NA	TRBV6-5	NA	TRBJ1-1	TGTGCCAGCAGTTATACCGGTGAGAACACTGAAGCTTTCTTT	CASSYTGENTEAFF
TRBD1	TRBV19	NA	TRBJ2-1	TGTGCCAGTAGTTTGACAGGGTCCCACAATGAGCAGTTCTTC	CASSLTGSHNEQFF
NA	TRBV27	NA	TRBJ2-6	TGTGCCAGCAGTTTAAACCCCCCCCTTTGGGGGGCCAACGTCCTGACTTTC	CASSLNPPLWGANVLTF
NA	TRBV18	NA	TRBJ2-7	TGTGCCAGCTCACCCTCGTCGGGGGCGGACGAGCAGTACTTC	CASSPSSGADEQYF
TRBD2	TRBV2	once	TRBJ2-7	TGTGCCAGCAGGGTGGGGGGGAGCGAGCAGTACTTC	CASRVGGSEQYF
NA	TRBV5-1	NA	TRBJ1-1	TGCGCCAGCAGCTTGGCCAGCAGGGCGAACACTGAAGCTTTCTTT	CASSLASRANTEAFF
NA	TRBV5-1	NA	TRBJ2-5	TGCGCCAGCAGCTTGGGGGGCAGAGCCTACCAAGAGACCCAGTACTTC	CASSLGGRAYQETQYF
NA	TRBV6-6	NA	TRBJ1-6	TGTGCCAGCAGTTCCCGTGGGGACGGGCATTCACCCCTCCACTTT	CASSSRGDGHSPLHF
NA	TRBV23-1	NA	TRBJ1-4	TGCGCCAATCTATGGGACGGAGAGCGGTTTTTT	CANLWDGERFF
TRBD2	TRBV7-2	NA	TRBJ2-3	TGTGCCAGCAGCTCCCCCAACCCGGGGGGGCCAGATACGCAGTATTTT	CASSSPNPGGPDTQYF
NA	TRBV7-9	few	TRBJ1-4	TGTGCCAGCAGGGGTGACAGGCTACACGGTGAAAAACTGTTTTTT	CASRGDRLHGEKLFF
NA	TRBV6-6	NA	TRBJ1-4	TGTGCCAGCAGTTACTCTGAGAGGAATAATGAAAAACTGTTTTTT	CASSYSERNNEKLFF
NA	TRBV6-1	NA	TRBJ1-1	TGTGCCAGCAGTGGATGGACGGGTTTGGGGAACACTGAAGCTTTCTTT	CASSGWTGLGNTEAFF
NA	TRBV5-1	NA	TRBJ2-1	TGCGCCAGCAGCGCGGACGGGACCCCAGCGAAGGGGGATGAGCAGTTCTTC	CASSADGTPAKGDEQFF
NA	TRBV7-7	NA	TRBJ2-7	TGTGCCAGCAGCTTACTGGGCCCGCCGGTCACATCCTACGAGCAGTACTTC	CASSLLGPPVTSYEQYF
NA	TRBV4-1	NA	TRBJ2-3	TGCGCCAGCAGCCATCTTACTACACCGCAGGGAGATACGCAGTATTTT	CASSHLTTPQGDTQYF
TRBD1	TRBV29-1	NA	TRBJ2-4	TGCAGCGTTGGGACAGGGAAGGCCAAAAACATTCAGTACTTC	CSVGTGKAKNIQYF
NA	TRBV5-1	NA	TRBJ2-1	TGCGCCAGCAGCTTGATGGGGCGGGGAAATGAGCAGTTCTTC	CASSLMGRGNEQFF
NA	TRBV28	NA	TRBJ2-5	TGTGCCAGCAAACAGCAAGAGACCCAGTACTTC	CASKQQETQYF
NA	TRBV19	NA	TRBJ1-6	TGTGCCAGTAGTATGGTGGGGATAGGTTCACCCCTCCACTTT	CASSMVGIGSPLHF
TRBD1	TRBV18	NA	TRBJ1-1	TGTGCCAGCTCACCTCTTGGACAGGGGTGGAAGGACACTGAAGCTTTCTTT	CASSPLGQGWKDTEAFF